The sequence of this TCR beta chain was determined in a study of shared clonotypes between healthy human individuals. This clone was found many times. V lost 3 bases, J lost 7 bases, and 28 bases lay in between. CDR1 SGHDT and CDR2 YYEEEE come from the germline V gene. The CDR3 totals 18 residues. Deep-level assay runs were performed. Using immunoSEQ multiplex PCR, the repertoire was profiled, and TCRdb retains in-frame clones only, with some absent. This table has about 330,000 clones, approximately 74% appearing once. The rearrangement joins TRBV5-6 to TRBJ1-2; TRBD1 might be the D (5 bases). The sample was memory CD4+ T cells sorted from blood. Regarding subset: CD45RA-negative fraction. The receptor's source is a man aged 30-40 years in good health. The CDR3 protein is CASSSGAPGTQGRSGYTF. Written as DNA, the CDR3 is TGTGCCAGCAGCTCCGGAGCTCCCGGGACCCAAGGGCGGAGTGGCTACACCTTC.